The 27 T cell receptor beta chains below all came from one sample that was sequenced in a study of T-cell reconstitution after alpha-beta-depleted transplantation in children. Unique molecular identifiers were incorporated during preparation of the TCRbeta library. In TCRdb, the PCR reads were re-called with MiXCR into one record per CDR3 protein. The table has 200,000 to 250,000 distinct CDR3 sequences, approximately 8.9% seen once. Sequenced material: PBMCs, mostly from graft donor cells, taken 180 days after TCRalphabeta/CD19-depleted stem cell transplant. These receptors all stem from a male patient aged 10 to 17 who had a stem cell transplant for acute lymphoblastic leukemia, so the T cells may come from the graft donor.

At least ten counts were recorded for this clonotype. The junction and the germline gene differ at one end; a read error may be behind it. The rearrangement uses TRBV9 and TRBJ2-1; either TRBD1 or TRBD2 may supply D (6 bases each). Per germline, CDR1 SGDLS and CDR2 YYNGEE. This CDR3 has 11 residues. The CDR3 region has the DNA TGTGCCAGCAGCGTCCAAGGGGGGCCAGCCTTC. Protein product: CASSVQGGPAF. The whole variable domain, filled in from reference TRBV9 and TRBJ2-1, reads DSGVTQTPKHLITATGQRVTLRCSPRSGDLSVYWYQQSLDQGLQFLIQYYNGEERAKGNILERFSAQQFPDLHSELNLSSLELGDSALYFCASSVQGGPAFGPGTRLTVL.

Of note for this clonotype: This may come from a read error, since a much larger clone is one base off. The genes are TRBV3-1 and TRBJ2-5; perhaps TRBD2 as D (5 bases). V lost 5 bases and J 4 bases, leaving 11 bases between the germline ends. The CDR3 contains 13 residues. Germline values: CDR1 LGHDT, CDR2 YNNKEL (reference sequence). The CDR3 DNA sequence: TGTGCCAGCAGCGGGAGCTGTGGAGAGACCCAGTACTTC. Its translation is CASSGSCGETQYF.

This clonotype showed up many times. The V gene is TRBV25-1, the J gene TRBJ2-1; TRBD1 agrees at 7 bases. In germline, CDR1 is MGHDK, CDR2 SYGVNS. The CDR3 spans 11 residues. With V trimmed by 10 bases and J by 6 bases, 3 bases remained unmatched. CDR3 in DNA: TGTGCCACACAGGGGATCAATGAGCAGTTCTTC. Its translation: CATQGINEQFF.

The V and J genes are TRBV5-1 and TRBJ2-7; 8 positions agree with TRBD1. The CDR3 is 14 amino acids. CDR1 is SGHRS and CDR2 is YFSETQ in the germline V gene. V shed 4 bases, J shed 6 bases, and the junction held 9 bases outside the gene matches. CDR3 sequence: CASSPGDRWSEQYF. The CDR3 DNA follows: TGCGCCAGCAGCCCGGGGGACAGGTGGAGCGAGCAGTACTTC. The full variable domain, rest sourced from reference TRBV5-1 and TRBJ2-7, is KAGVTQTPRYLIKTRGQQVTLSCSPISGHRSVSWYQQTPGQGLQFLFEYFSETQRNKGNFPGRFSGRQFSNSRSEMNVSTLELGDSALYLCASSPGDRWSEQYFGPGTRLTVT.

This clonotype was seen many times. This sequence joins TRBV4-2 and TRBJ2-7; a possible D gene is TRBD2 (6 bases). With 2 bases removed from V and 0 bases from J, the gap between germline ends came to 8 bases. Germline loops: CDR1 LGHNA, CDR2 YNFKEQ. This CDR3 has 14 residues. The CDR3 DNA reads as TGTGCCAGCAGCCAACTAGCGACCTCCTACGAGCAGTACTTC. This translates into CASSQLATSYEQYF.

There are many counts of this clonotype. The chain couples TRBV5-1 to TRBJ2-5, with 8 bases identical to TRBD1. The trim removed 4 bases at V and 0 bases at J, leaving 5 bases unmatched. This CDR3 contains 15 residues. Per the germline V gene, CDR1 is SGHRS and CDR2 is YFSETQ. In nucleotides, the CDR3 is TGCGCCAGCAGCCCCCGGACAGGGCACCAAGAGACCCAGTACTTC. It translates to CASSPRTGHQETQYF.

This clonotype was seen many times. J is TRBJ2-7 and V is TRBV29-1; no clear D. CDR1 is SQVTM and CDR2 is ANQGSEA in the germline V gene. V dropped 7 bases and J dropped 0 bases, with 10 bases sitting between them. The CDR3 totals 12 residues. The CDR3 coding sequence is TGCAGCGCCTCGGGTTACTCCTACGAGCAGTACTTC. The encoded protein is CSASGYSYEQYF.

This clonotype was counted at least ten times. This chain joins TRBV13 and TRBJ2-7, with 10 bases lining up with TRBD1. V lost 4 bases, J lost 4 bases, and 10 bases stayed unmatched. This CDR3 comprises 16 residues. Per germline, CDR1 PRHDT and CDR2 FYEKMQ (reference sequence). The CDR3 protein is CASSSPSGTGEYEQYF. DNA for the CDR3: TGTGCCAGCAGCTCCCCCTCCGGGACAGGGGAATACGAGCAGTACTTC.

The CDR3 region is CASSLKGGEIYEQYF. The CDR3 DNA reads as TGTGCCAGCAGCTTAAAAGGGGGCGAGATCTACGAGCAGTACTTC. The chain employs TRBV7-3 and TRBJ2-7; 7 bases line up with TRBD1. The CDR3 is 15 residues long. CDR1 and CDR2 from the germline V gene are SGHTA and FQGTGA. V dropped 1 base and J dropped 3; count of bases not matched to a gene: 6. Variable domain in full (rest from reference TRBV7-3 and TRBJ2-7): GAGVSQTPSNKVTEKGKYVELRCDPISGHTALYWYRQSLGQGPEFLIYFQGTGAADDSGLPNDRFFAVRPEGSVSTLKIQRTERGDSAVYLCASSLKGGEIYEQYFGPGTRLTVT.

This clonotype was recorded at least ten times. The chain couples TRBV5-1 to TRBJ2-2; D might be TRBD2 (6 bases). Germline V gene lookup returns CDR1 SGHRS and CDR2 YFSETQ. The CDR3 contains 15 residues. The V gene lost 3 bases and the J gene lost 0 bases, with 9 bases spanning the gap. The CDR3 loop reads CASSSGLPNTGELFF. The CDR3 bases are TGCGCCAGCAGCTCGGGACTCCCGAACACCGGGGAGCTGTTTTTT.

CDR3 DNA: TGTGCCAGCAGGACCGGGACAGACTCCTACAATGAGCAGTTCTTC. Its protein product is CASRTGTDSYNEQFF. This chain joins TRBV6-4 and TRBJ2-1, with TRBD1 identical over 7 bases. The CDR3 sequence is 15 residues long. The ends lost 6 bases at V and 0 bases at J; junction bases unmatched: 5. Germline CDR1 reads MRHNA; CDR2 reads SNTAGT.

This clonotype was counted at least ten times. The chain uses TRBV5-1 and TRBJ2-3, with TRBD2 matching 16 bases. Trimming took 4 bases from V and 0 from J; bases not matched to a gene: 8. Germline CDR1 and CDR2: SGHRS and YFSETQ. This CDR3 has 19 residues. CDR3 nucleotides: TGCGCCAGCAGCAAGGGACTAGCGGGAGGGCGGACTAGCACAGATACGCAGTATTTT. Protein product: CASSKGLAGGRTSTDTQYF. The full variable domain, its missing parts supplied by reference TRBV5-1 and TRBJ2-3, is KAGVTQTPRYLIKTRGQQVTLSCSPISGHRSVSWYQQTPGQGLQFLFEYFSETQRNKGNFPGRFSGRQFSNSRSEMNVSTLELGDSALYLCASSKGLAGGRTSTDTQYFGPGTRLTVL.

This clonotype was seen many times. The chain is built from TRBV20-1 and TRBJ1-3; D may be TRBD1 (5 bases). The CDR3 is made up of 17 amino acids. V lost 6 bases to trimming and J lost 0 bases, with 21 bases between them. Per germline, CDR1 DFQATT and CDR2 SNEGSKA (reference sequence). The CDR3 region has the DNA TGCAGTGCAACCCTCGGGACCCCGGTCTTCTCTGGAAACACCATATATTTT. Translation: CSATLGTPVFSGNTIYF.

This clonotype was detected ten times or more. The chain combines TRBV12-5 with TRBJ1-2; D might be TRBD1 (5 bases). V lost 4 bases, J lost 7 bases, and 19 bases lay in between. Looked up from germline, CDR1 is LGHNT and CDR2 is FRNRAP. The CDR3 runs 15 residues. Here the CDR3 DNA reads TGTGCTAGTGGTTCCCCCAAGACAGTGCTCCTTGGCTACACCTTC. This codes for CASGSPKTVLLGYTF.

The rearrangement uses TRBV20-1 and TRBJ2-1; 11 bases map to TRBD2. Germline CDR1 and CDR2: DFQATT and SNEGSKA (reference sequence). Trimming at V came to 0 bases and at J to 0 bases, leaving 7 bases not matched to a gene. The CDR3 loop spans 18 amino acids. In DNA, the CDR3 is TGCAGTGCTAGAGATAGCGGGAGGGCCCTGAGCTCCTACAATGAGCAGTTCTTC. Residues: CSARDSGRALSSYNEQFF.

Ten or more counts support this clonotype. This sequence joins TRBV7-2 and TRBJ1-4, with D possibly matching TRBD1 (5 bases). The V and J ends lost 2 bases and 9 bases respectively, with 16 bases between them. The germline V gene has CDR1 SGHTA and CDR2 FQGNSA. The CDR3 spans 15 residues. CDR3 region: CASSLIGQGGKKLFF. As DNA, the CDR3 is TGTGCCAGCAGCTTAATAGGTCAGGGTGGGAAAAAACTGTTTTTT. Looking up the rest from reference TRBV7-2 and TRBJ1-4 gives the full variable domain: GAGVSQSPSNKVTEKGKDVELRCDPISGHTALYWYRQSLGQGLEFLIYFQGNSAPDKSGLPSDRFSAERTGGSVSTLTIQRTQQEDSAVYLCASSLIGQGGKKLFFGSGTQLSVL.

The table lists this clonotype with many counts. The rearrangement uses TRBV6-5 and TRBJ1-5, with D perhaps matching TRBD1 (5 bases). Germline loops: CDR1 MNHEY, CDR2 SVGAGI. The V end lost 8 bases, the J end lost 0 bases, and 17 bases lay between the germline ends. The CDR3 spans 16 residues. CDR3 loop: CASLPREKDSNQPQHF. The DNA for the CDR3 is TGTGCCAGCCTTCCCAGGGAGAAAGATAGCAATCAGCCCCAGCATTTT.

A word on this clonotype: With a much larger clone just one base away, this may be a read error. The chain couples TRBV3-1 to TRBJ1-5; D might be TRBD1 (6 bases). Looked up from germline, CDR1 is LGHDT and CDR2 is YNNKEL (reference sequence). This CDR3 comprises 14 residues. The CDR3 region has the DNA TGTGCCAGCCGCCAAGGGCCAGGGGATCAGCCCCAGCATTTT. It specifies CASRQGPGDQPQHF.

The CDR3 DNA sequence: TGTGCCAGCAGCCAAGCTCCTACCGGGACTCTATACAATGAGCAGTTCTTC. This translates into CASSQAPTGTLYNEQFF. The chain employs TRBV3-1 and TRBJ2-1; D is possibly TRBD2 (6 bases). Germline lookup yields CDR1 LGHDT and CDR2 YNNKEL (reference sequence). The CDR3 is 17 amino acids. The V gene lost 1 base and the J gene lost 4 bases, with 17 bases spanning the gap.

This clonotype was counted at least ten times. The CDR3 sequence: CASSFIGTGGYEQYF. DNA of the CDR3: TGTGCCAGCAGCTTTATCGGGACAGGGGGCTACGAGCAGTACTTC. The chain couples TRBV7-9 to TRBJ2-7, with 11 bases identical to TRBD1. CDR3 length: 15 amino acids. Germline loops: CDR1 SEHNR, CDR2 FQNEAQ (reference sequence). V trimming: 3 bases; J trimming: 3 bases; junction bases outside the gene matches: 4.

This clonotype was seen repeatedly, ten times or more. The CDR3 DNA sequence: TGCAGTGCTAGAGACCGCCTATGGGGGGGCACAGATACGCAGTATTTT. Protein sequence: CSARDRLWGGTDTQYF. The chain employs TRBV20-1 and TRBJ2-3; weak D call: TRBD2 (6 bases). The V gene lost 0 bases and the J gene lost 1 base, with 14 bases spanning the gap. The CDR3 runs 16 residues. Germline-derived CDR1 and CDR2 are DFQATT and SNEGSKA (reference sequence).

This clonotype was seen many times. The chain joins TRBV12-3 or TRBV12-4 to TRBJ2-2; possible D gene TRBD2, 5 bases. Trimming took off 3 bases at V and 5 bases at J, with 13 bases between the two ends. The CDR3 spans 15 residues. The CDR3 sequence is CASSLGQRATGELFF. Written as DNA, the CDR3 is TGTGCCAGCAGTTTGGGTCAGAGGGCGACCGGGGAGCTGTTTTTT.

This clonotype was observed many times. The genes are TRBV6-5 and TRBJ1-2; D is unresolved. V gave up 4 bases and J gave up 8 bases, with 5 bases separating them. CDR1 is MNHEY, CDR2 SVGAGI, per germline. CDR3 length equals 10 residues. DNA for the CDR3: TGTGCCAGCAGTTTGAAGGGCTACACCTTC. This codes for CASSLKGYTF.

This clonotype was seen ten or more times. The rearrangement joins TRBV20-1 to TRBJ1-5, with unresolved D. The CDR3 spans 13 residues. Trimming removed 4 bases from V and 0 bases from J, with 7 bases in between. Germline-derived CDR1 and CDR2 are DFQATT and SNEGSKA (reference sequence). The CDR3 nucleotides read TGCAGTGCTACTCAAAATAGCAATCAGCCCCAGCATTTT. Its translation is CSATQNSNQPQHF.

This clonotype was seen repeatedly, ten times or more. The V gene is TRBV7-8, the J gene TRBJ2-7, with 10 bases aligning to TRBD1. Germline assignment: CDR1 SGHVS and CDR2 FQNEAQ. J lost 3 bases, V lost 1 base, and 3 bases had no gene match. This CDR3 has 15 residues. DNA of the CDR3: TGTGCCAGCAGCTTAGGGACAGGGGGATTCTACGAGCAGTACTTC. This translates into CASSLGTGGFYEQYF.

This clonotype was seen repeatedly, ten times or more. The chain has TRBV5-1 and TRBJ2-3, with TRBD2 identical over 9 bases. V trimming: 0 bases; J trimming: 0 bases; junction bases outside the gene matches: 8. The CDR3 is 18 residues long. CDR1 and CDR2 from the germline V gene are SGHRS and YFSETQ. The CDR3 sequence: CASSLGLAGSRSTDTQYF. DNA for the CDR3: TGCGCCAGCAGCTTGGGGCTAGCGGGAAGTAGGAGCACAGATACGCAGTATTTT.

In its sample, this clonotype was seen many times. The chain recombines TRBV9 with TRBJ2-2; D ambiguous. CDR3 length: 11 residues. Trimming took 3 bases from V and 6 from J, leaving 3 bases between them. Germline loops: CDR1 SGDLS, CDR2 YYNGEE. The DNA of the CDR3 is TGTGCCAGCAGCGCCTCCGGGGAGCTGTTTTTT. Encoded protein: CASSASGELFF. The variable domain in full, with the rest retrieved from reference TRBV9 and TRBJ2-2, is DSGVTQTPKHLITATGQRVTLRCSPRSGDLSVYWYQQSLDQGLQFLIQYYNGEERAKGNILERFSAQQFPDLHSELNLSSLELGDSALYFCASSASGELFFGEGSRLTVL.